The entry below gives a single T cell receptor beta chain sequence along with its context. There is no known antigen for this receptor. It has no much larger one-base neighbor in the sample; base qualities were not kept. The CDR3 regions of human TCRbeta chains were analyzed by immunosequencing. The authors' pipeline ran thus. Repertoire TCRs were checked for matches against a reference library of SARS-CoV-2-specific TCRs that had been generated using the MIRA antigen-specificity platform. Breadth was defined as the fraction of unique TCRs that were SARS-CoV-2-associated, and depth was defined as the fraction of total T cells that were SARS-CoV-2-associated. Using the MIRA data, every spike-specific TCR was mapped to the spike region that the TCR reacted to and assigned to either a CD4 or a CD8 class. Log10-transformed breadth and depth values were compared by one-way ANOVA with Sidak's multiple comparisons tests. Sourced from immuneACCESS, this table was stored by TCRdb with only in-frame sequences that have V and J called. A share of the clones is absent; for the studies checked, an unresolved V gene accounts for under half, and the remainder has no known explanation. That table gives V, J and clone size, and the DNA gave D and trimming. A total of about 100,000 clones appear in this sample, just under 90% of them only once. In total, the top ten clones hold about 3% of the sample.

This record comes from a study of T cell responses to AZD1222 COVID-19 vaccine (dated by TCRdb to the early 2020s). Describing the broader study: AZD1222 recipients with second doses at about 4 weeks or about 12 weeks were pooled, because spike-specific TCR depth and breadth did not differ between schedules. Trial participants were enrolled by age into subgroups of 18-55, 56-69 and 70-plus years, and roughly 150, 30 and 60 TCR-sequenced participants, respectively, were included in these subgroups. A total of about 230 trial participants underwent TCR sequencing, of whom around 200 received two doses of AZD1222 and some 25 received two doses of the MenACWY control vaccine. What the study reported, not specific to this receptor: Because no day 14 peak-response samples were available, the repertoires could be characterized only after the peak T cell response. A significant rise in spike-specific TCR breadth and depth was observed after two AZD1222 doses relative to day 0 and relative to MenACWY recipients. Most participants were white British and females outnumbered males, and the authors suggested that clonal diversity may have been underestimated. The whole spike protein was spanned by vaccine-associated CD4 TCRs, and dominant responses were seen in regions 160-218 and 743-854. Conclusions about previously exposed vaccinees were limited because only a handful of AZD1222 recipients were SARS-CoV-2 seropositive at baseline. In the small 56-69-year group, the increase in depth fell short of significance, most likely because of low power. Nearly half of unique spike-specific TCRs reportedly recognized epitopes outside regions mutated in the B.1.351 and B.1.1.7 variants.

This specimen's time point label, interpreted: baseline before first vaccination. Vaccinee samples came from UK trials COV001 and COV002, including a single-blind randomized controlled phase 2/3 trial of AZD1222 (ChAdOx1 nCoV-19) in healthy adults. For TCRbeta chain sequencing, PBMC samples were collected from trial participants at day 0 and at day 28 after the second dose. The receptor's source is an adult in good health. Sample: peripheral blood, taken on day 0 of AZD1222 vaccination.

CDR3 protein: CASSFGENTEAFF. The DNA is as follows: TGCGCCAGCAGCTTTGGTGAGAACACTGAAGCTTTCTTT. The rearrangement joined TRBV5-1 to TRBJ1-1, with the identity of the D gene unclear. CDR1 and CDR2 are drawn from the germline V gene: SGHRS, YFSETQ. The germline ends are 6 bases apart after V is trimmed by 2 bases and J by 1 base. Including cysteine and phenylalanine, the CDR3 has 13 amino acids. Only CDR3 DNA is held: 39 bases, read in frame from base 1.